Included here is one T cell receptor (beta chain) sequence, with context. Profiling relied on immunoSEQ multiplex PCR, and the TCRdb table lists in-frame clones only, not all of them. In the table there are about 370,000 clones, roughly nine tenths of which are singletons. This CDR3 has 15 residues. Trimming cost V 1 base and J 0 bases, with 7 bases left between them. Germline V gives CDR1 SGHDN, CDR2 FVKESK. This sample was taken from a study of blood T cell repertoires in COVID-19. V and J are TRBV14 and TRBJ1-3; D is perhaps TRBD1 (6 bases). This clonotype was sampled from a woman between 35 and 50 years old who had been exposed to COVID-19. The specimen sequenced was PBMCs or T cells enriched from blood (not recorded which). DNA of the CDR3: TGTGCCAGCAGCCAAGTCAGGGGCTCTGGAAACACCATATATTTT. It yields the protein CASSQVRGSGNTIYF.